This T cell receptor beta chain was sequenced for a study of vaccination effects on CD4 cells after COVID-19 (dated by TCRdb to between 2022 and 2023). About the study as a whole: Two doses of either the BNT162b2 or the mRNA-1273 mRNA SARS-CoV-2 vaccine were administered to participants. SARS-CoV-2 spike-specific CD4+ TCR repertoires from before and after mRNA vaccination were compared in COVID-19 convalescent patients and in infection-naive vaccine recipients. A total of more than 8 COVID-19 convalescent patients and a handful of SARS-CoV-2-naive healthy vaccine recipients were included in the full study. Cultures from other donors in the study were sequenced with the Oncomine TCR Beta short-read assay on an Illumina iSeq 100. Findings and caveats that apply to the study as a whole: At late post-vaccination timepoints, both infection-induced and vaccine-induced clones showed marked clonal contraction, consistent with waning T cell responses. Only a small number of convalescent patients were included, and no early post-infection timepoints were available, which limited the study. In healthy vaccine recipients, vaccine-induced clones were almost all SARS-CoV-2 mono-reactive, with only 1 of 255 being cross-reactive with common cold coronaviruses.

This clone was observed a handful of times. Its antigen has not been determined. No base quality values were provided; no much bigger clone lies one nucleotide off. V sheds 0 bases and J sheds 9 bases, leaving 16 bases between their ends. Looking up the germline V gene yields CDR1 SGHRS and CDR2 YFSETQ. The CDR3 holds 16 amino acids from the cysteine to the phenylalanine. Just CDR3 DNA is preserved here, 48 bases in frame from base 1. Library prep was done by the immunoSEQ multiplex PCR assay. DNA from the CD4+ T cells that had been cultured and isolated underwent TCR beta CDR3 sequencing. On the study's bioinformatics: The analysis removed non-productive TCR sequences, trimmed reads to the CDR3 region, and retained only CDR3s that were 7 or more amino acids long. The MANAFEST web app was used to identify antigen-specific clonotypes by comparing expansion in peptide wells with expansion in reference cultures. To count as positive, a clone had to show expansion at FDR<0.05 compared with the reference and with all other wells, an odds ratio above 5, and a frequency above 0.1% in two replicate wells. Cross-reactive clonotypes were defined as significantly expanded in SARS-CoV-2 spike wells and in at least one common cold coronavirus spike condition. Using the stringdist R package, CDR3 similarity was measured by Levenshtein distance, and unrooted trees were constructed with ape in R 3.6.1. The table comes from immuneACCESS by way of TCRdb, which keeps in-frame sequences with V and J called. Part of the clones is missing from these tables; in studies checked, under half for an unresolved V gene and the rest for unknown reasons. V and J calls and clone size are copied from that table; D and trimming were computed from the DNA. This sample lists about 24,000 clones; roughly 70% were detected once. The top ten hold around 3.5% of the sample.

To identify antigen-specific CD4+ T cell clonotypes by their expansion, the ViraFEST assay first stimulated PBMC with viral peptide pools and then applied TCR sequencing. After roughly 11 days of culture, CD4+ T cells were isolated with the EasySep CD4+ T cell isolation kit. The absence of prior SARS-CoV-2 infection in healthy vaccine recipients was confirmed by negative nucleocapsid antibodies before and after vaccination. About 2 million PBMC per well were cultured in IMDM with around 5% human AB serum, 8 to 10 IU/ml IL-2 and gentamicin, plus 10 ug/ml peptides. Half of the culture medium was replaced with fresh IL-2-containing medium on days 3 and 7. Each peptide stimulation condition was cultured in triplicate wells unless otherwise noted. Using Ficoll-Paque Plus gradient centrifugation, PBMC were separated from whole blood and then either used fresh or cryopreserved at -140C. The overlapping peptide pools covered the spike proteins of SARS-CoV-2 as well as those of the common cold coronaviruses HCoV-NL63, HCoV-OC43 and HCoV-229E. Genomic DNA was extracted from cultured CD4+ T cells with the QIAamp micro DNA kit.

The source was CD4+ T cells from PBMCs cultured with SARS-CoV-2 spike peptides, collected before COVID-19 vaccination. The sample's cell subset or site label, decoded: SARS-CoV-2 spike overlapping peptide pool stimulation. The TCR originated in a human donor who received a COVID-19 vaccine. This sequence uses TRBV5-1 and TRBJ1-6, with a tentative D gene TRBD1 over 5 matching bases. The bases are TGCGCCAGCAGCTTGGGGGCAGGGTCGGATGGTTCACCCCTCCACTTT. It translates to CASSLGAGSDGSPLHF.